The 14 T cell receptor beta chains reported below all come from one sample, sequenced in a study of tumor-infiltrating lymphocytes in localized non-small cell lung cancer. Profiled with immunoSEQ multiplex PCR; TCRdb holds only in-frame clones, not every one. The sample shows 9,500 or so clones, approximately 75% of them seen only once. The sample taken for sequencing was lung tumor tissue. The receptors originated from a human donor with non-small cell lung cancer.

This clone occurred a few times. The chain joins TRBV7-2 to TRBJ2-1; 8 bases agree with TRBD2. CDR1 SGHTA and CDR2 FQGNSA come from the germline V gene. J was trimmed by 5 bases and V by 5 bases; bases with no gene match: 11. The CDR3 is 16 residues long. CDR3 residues: CASSLISGSINNEQFF. The CDR3 DNA reads TGTGCCAGCAGCCTAATCAGCGGGAGTATCAACAATGAGCAGTTCTTC.

The CDR3 spells CASSDRGKGGTGGSGANVLTF. The CDR3 coding sequence is TGTGCCAGCAGCGACCGGGGGAAAGGAGGGACAGGGGGCTCTGGGGCCAACGTCCTGACTTTC. The chain has TRBV14 and TRBJ2-6, with 11 positions matching TRBD1. Germline V CDR1 and CDR2: SGHDN, FVKESK. This CDR3 is built from 21 residues. J gave up 0 bases and V 5 bases, and 15 bases lay outside the gene matches.

For this clone: At one end the junction does not follow the germline gene, possibly because of a read error. V and J are TRBV30 and TRBJ1-1, with D perhaps matching TRBD1 (5 bases). Germline-derived CDR1 and CDR2 are GTSNPN and SVGIG (reference sequence). The CDR3 consists of 15 residues. The CDR3 here is CAWSVPGRGNSEAFF. Written as DNA, the CDR3 is TGTGCCTGGAGTGTACCGGGGCGTGGGAACTCTGAAGCTTTCTTT.

The chain employs TRBV20-1 and TRBJ1-2; D gene unclear. The V gene lost 6 bases and the J gene lost 3 bases, with 8 bases spanning the gap. Germline values: CDR1 DFQATT, CDR2 SNEGSKA (reference sequence). The CDR3 length is 11 residues. Written as DNA, the CDR3 is TGCAGTGCCCCCACCGACTATGGCTACACCTTC. Translated: CSAPTDYGYTF.

The gene calls are TRBV11-1 and TRBJ2-2, with TRBD2 matching 12 bases. Per the germline V gene, CDR1 is SGHAT and CDR2 is FQDESV (reference sequence). Trimming removed 5 bases from V and 3 bases from J; junction bases left unmatched: 13. The CDR3 is made up of 19 amino acids. CDR3 DNA sequence: TGTGCCAGCAGCCCAAGACTAGCGGGGGCTCGAGGGGACACCGGGGAGCTGTTTTTT. Amino acids: CASSPRLAGARGDTGELFF. The full variable domain, with the rest looked up from reference TRBV11-1 and TRBJ2-2, is EAEVAQSPRYKITEKSQAVAFWCDPISGHATLYWYRQILGQGPELLVQFQDESVVDDSQLPKDRFSAERLKGVDSTLKIQPAELGDSAMYLCASSPRLAGARGDTGELFFGEGSRLTVL.

This clone counts as medium-sized. The gene calls are TRBV30 and TRBJ2-7; 7 bases fit TRBD2. Germline CDR1 GTSNPN, CDR2 SVGIG (reference sequence). The V and J ends lost 6 bases and 7 bases, in that order; junction bases with no gene match: 15. The CDR3 runs to 14 residues. The chain's CDR3 is CACKTSRTSDEQYF. CDR3 nucleotides: TGTGCCTGTAAGACTAGCAGGACCTCAGATGAGCAGTACTTC.

The chain couples TRBV18 to TRBJ2-5; no clear D. Deletions cut 4 bases from V and 2 bases from J, with 5 bases between. CDR1 KGHSH and CDR2 LQKENI come from the germline V gene. This CDR3 contains 12 residues. CDR3 DNA: TGTGCCAGCTCACGGGTACAAGAGACCCAGTACTTC. Its protein product is CASSRVQETQYF.

The rearrangement joins TRBV7-2 to TRBJ2-5, with D perhaps TRBD1 (5 bases). The CDR3 is 15 amino acids. Trimming pared 3 bases from V and 7 bases from J, leaving 18 bases between. From germline, CDR1 is SGHTA and CDR2 FQGNSA. DNA for the CDR3: TGTGCCAGCAGCTTGCTTCGCTCATTGACAGTGACCCAGTACTTC. Translating gives CASSLLRSLTVTQYF.

The chain employs TRBV5-1 and TRBJ2-7; D not resolved. V was clipped by 0 bases and J by 6 bases, with 10 bases between them. This CDR3 spans 13 amino acids. Germline V gene data show CDR1 as SGHRS and CDR2 as YFSETQ. Here the CDR3 DNA reads TGCGCCAGCAGCTTGGGGCAGGCAAGCGAGCAGTACTTC. This translates into CASSLGQASEQYF.

The V call is TRBV27, the J call TRBJ2-2; D could derive from TRBD1 or TRBD2 (5 bases each). The CDR3 covers 15 residues. Trimming cost V 8 bases and J 1 base, with 14 bases left between them. CDR1 and CDR2 from the germline V gene are MNHEY and SMNVEV (reference sequence). This CDR3 reads CASLSGTENTGELFF. For the CDR3, the DNA is TGTGCCAGCCTTTCCGGGACCGAGAACACCGGGGAGCTGTTTTTT.

The chain joins TRBV28 to TRBJ2-5; maybe TRBD2 (6 bases). The germline V gene encodes CDR1 MDHEN and CDR2 SYDVKM. Trimming shortened V by 5 bases and J by 8 bases, and 12 bases separated the two germline ends. The CDR3 runs 12 residues. The CDR3 DNA reads as TGTGCCAGCAGTATTGGAGGGGAAACCCAGTACTTC. Amino acid sequence: CASSIGGETQYF.

The chain recombines TRBV27 with TRBJ1-6; no clear D gene. CDR1 and CDR2 from the germline V gene are MNHEY and SMNVEV (reference sequence). There are 15 residues in the CDR3. V was pared by 2 bases and J by 6 bases, with 11 bases between. The chain's CDR3 is CASSLKGALNSPLHF. The CDR3 DNA sequence: TGTGCCAGCAGTTTAAAAGGAGCCCTTAATTCACCCCTCCACTTT.

The chain couples TRBV5-1 to TRBJ2-5; D is perhaps TRBD2 (6 bases). This CDR3 has 16 residues. V was pared by 0 bases and J by 2 bases, with 14 bases between. In germline, CDR1 is SGHRS, CDR2 YFSETQ. The CDR3: CASSLEAGSLQETQYF. The CDR3 DNA reads TGCGCCAGCAGCTTGGAGGCCGGGAGCCTACAAGAGACCCAGTACTTC.

The chain combines TRBV7-2 with TRBJ2-3; TRBD2 might be the D (5 bases). The germline V and J ends were trimmed by 5 bases and 0 bases, with 12 bases remaining between them. Germline V gene lookup returns CDR1 SGHTA and CDR2 FQGNSA. The CDR3 is 15 amino acids. The CDR3 region is CASSHDYLSTDTQYF. The CDR3 nucleotides read TGTGCCAGCAGCCACGACTACCTTAGCACAGATACGCAGTATTTT.